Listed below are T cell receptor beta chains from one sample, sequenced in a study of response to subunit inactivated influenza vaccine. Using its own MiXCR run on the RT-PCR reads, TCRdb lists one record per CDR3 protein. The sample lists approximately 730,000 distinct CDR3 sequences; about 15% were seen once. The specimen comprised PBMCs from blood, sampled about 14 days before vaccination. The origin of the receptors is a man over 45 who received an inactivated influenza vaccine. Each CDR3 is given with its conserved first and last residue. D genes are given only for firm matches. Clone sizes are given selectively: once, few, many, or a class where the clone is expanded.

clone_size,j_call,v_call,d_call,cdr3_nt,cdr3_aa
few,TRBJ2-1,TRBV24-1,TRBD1,TGTGCCACCAGTGATAAGGGTTTGGACAGGGCAAGGGAGCAGTTCTTC,CATSDKGLDRAREQFF
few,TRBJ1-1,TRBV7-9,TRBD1,TGTGCCAGCACCAGCGACAGGGCGAATCCTGAAGCTTTCTTT,CASTSDRANPEAFF
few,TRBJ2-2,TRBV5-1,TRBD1,TGCGCCAGCAGCTGGGCAGGGGGCAACACCGGGGAGCTGTTTTTT,CASSWAGGNTGELFF
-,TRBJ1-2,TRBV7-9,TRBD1,TGTGCCAGCAGCAGGGACAGGGCATTCTATGGCTACACCTTC,CASSRDRAFYGYTF
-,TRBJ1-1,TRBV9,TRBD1,TGTGCCAGCAGCGTAGACGGGGACAGTTGGACTGAAGCTTTCTTT,CASSVDGDSWTEAFF
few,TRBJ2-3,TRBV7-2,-,TGTGCCAGCAGCCCATCGGAGTGGGATACGCAGTATTTT,CASSPSEWDTQYF
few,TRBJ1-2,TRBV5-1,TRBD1,TGCGCCAGCAGCAACGGACAGGGGGCTAACTATGGCTACACCTTC,CASSNGQGANYGYTF
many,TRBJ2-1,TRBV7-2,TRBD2,TGTGCCAGCAGCTTAGTGGCTAGCGGGAACAATGAGCAGTTCTTC,CASSLVASGNNEQFF
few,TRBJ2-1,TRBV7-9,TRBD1,TGTGCCAGCAGAACCGGGACAGCTAGCTCCTACAATGAGCAGTTCTTC,CASRTGTASSYNEQFF
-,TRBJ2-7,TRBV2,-,TGTGCCAGCAGTGCTCTTGTACTAAGCGGATTTTCCTACGAGCAGTACTTC,CASSALVLSGFSYEQYF
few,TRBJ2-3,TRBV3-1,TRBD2,TGTGCCAGCAGCCGGACCCTAGCGGGAGTGAATACGCAGTATTTT,CASSRTLAGVNTQYF
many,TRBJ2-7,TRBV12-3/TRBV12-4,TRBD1,TGTGCCAGCAGTTCCTCGGGACAGGGTGTATACGAGCAGTACTTC,CASSSSGQGVYEQYF
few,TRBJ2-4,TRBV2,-,TGTGCCAGCAGTGAAGAGGGGGCCAAAAACATTCAGTACTTC,CASSEEGAKNIQYF
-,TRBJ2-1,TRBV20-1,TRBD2,TGCAGTGCTAGGGCCCCAACTAGCGGGAAGAATGAGCAGTTCTTC,CSARAPTSGKNEQFF
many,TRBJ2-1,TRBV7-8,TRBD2,TGTGCCAGCAGCTTGGGACTAGCGGGACCCAATGAGCAGTTCTTC,CASSLGLAGPNEQFF
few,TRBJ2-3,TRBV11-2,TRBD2,TGTGCCAGCAGCCTCAGATCCGGGACTAGCGGGAGTAAAGATACGCAGTATTTT,CASSLRSGTSGSKDTQYF
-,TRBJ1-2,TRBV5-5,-,TGTGCCAGCAGCTTGTGGGGCAGGGCCTCTAACTATGGCTACACCTTC,CASSLWGRASNYGYTF
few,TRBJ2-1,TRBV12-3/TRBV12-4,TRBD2,TGTGCCAGCAGTACACCAGCGGGAGAAAACTACAATGAGCAGTTCTTC,CASSTPAGENYNEQFF
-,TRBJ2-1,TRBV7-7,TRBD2,TGTGCCAGCAGCTTAGGAACTAGCGAGGCTTACAATGAGCAGTTCTTC,CASSLGTSEAYNEQFF
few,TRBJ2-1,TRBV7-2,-,TGTGCCAGCAGCCCCCTGGGGGCCTACAATGAGCAGTTCTTC,CASSPLGAYNEQFF
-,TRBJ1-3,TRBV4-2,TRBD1,TGTGCCAGCAGCCAAGGTTGGGCAGGGGGTGGAAACACCATATATTTT,CASSQGWAGGGNTIYF
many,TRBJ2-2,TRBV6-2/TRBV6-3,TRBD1,TGTGCCAGCAGTCCCGGGACAGGTTACACCGGGGAGCTGTTTTTT,CASSPGTGYTGELFF
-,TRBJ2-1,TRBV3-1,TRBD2,TGTGCCAGCAGCCAAGATCATGGGACTAGCGGGGGAGTCTACAATGAACAGTTCTTC,CASSQDHGTSGGVYNEQFF
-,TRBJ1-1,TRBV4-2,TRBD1,TGTGCCAGCAGCCAAACGGGGGGGACAGGGGGCGTAAACACTGAAGCTTTCTTT,CASSQTGGTGGVNTEAFF
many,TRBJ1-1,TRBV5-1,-,TGCGCCAGCAGCTTGGGGCAGGGCGGAGGTACTGAAGCTTTCTTT,CASSLGQGGGTEAFF
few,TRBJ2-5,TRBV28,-,TGTGCCAGCAGCTATCGGAGGACACAACTAAGGGAGACCCAGTACTTC,CASSYRRTQLRETQYF
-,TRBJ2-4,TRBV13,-,TGTGCCAGCAGCACAGGTGGCGGAGGCCCAGCCAAAAACATTCAGTACTTC,CASSTGGGGPAKNIQYF
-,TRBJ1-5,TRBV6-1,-,TGTGCCAGCAGTGAAAGGGAGGTCCAGCCCCAGCATTTT,CASSEREVQPQHF
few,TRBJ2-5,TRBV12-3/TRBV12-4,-,TGTGCCAGCAGTACTACGACAGGTTCAAGGGAGACCCAGTACTTC,CASSTTTGSRETQYF
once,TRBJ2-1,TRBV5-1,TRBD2,TGCGCCAGCAGCGTGCTAGCGGGGGAATACAATGAGCAGTTCTTC,CASSVLAGEYNEQFF
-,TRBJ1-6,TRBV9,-,TGTGCCAGCAGCCCGAGTCAAGGGGGTAATAATTCACCCCTCCACTTT,CASSPSQGGNNSPLHF